This T cell receptor beta chain stems from a study of CD4 T cells in relation to SARS-CoV-2 and coronaviruses. Germline CDR1 LNHNV, CDR2 YYDKDF (reference sequence). The CDR3 consists of 17 residues. The V end lost 0 bases, the J end lost 1 base, and 13 bases lay between the germline ends. The unexposed donors gave CD4+ T cells in about 2010-2019, prior to COVID-19. The cells were cultured for 9 to 11 days before CD4+ T cells were isolated. Libraries were prepared by immunoSEQ multiplex PCR; TCRdb keeps only in-frame clonotypes and omits some of them. The sample consists of 20,000 or so clones, around 81% of them appearing once. Concerning this clone: Its antigen is not identified.

Sequencing was done on a sample of CD4+ T cells from PBMCs, cultured in vitro. This TCR derives from a human donor in good health. The V and J genes are TRBV15 and TRBJ1-5; D is ambiguous. This CDR3 is CATSRDFGAGSNQPQHF. The CDR3 DNA follows: TGTGCCACCAGCAGAGATTTTGGCGCGGGGAGCAATCAGCCCCAGCATTTT.